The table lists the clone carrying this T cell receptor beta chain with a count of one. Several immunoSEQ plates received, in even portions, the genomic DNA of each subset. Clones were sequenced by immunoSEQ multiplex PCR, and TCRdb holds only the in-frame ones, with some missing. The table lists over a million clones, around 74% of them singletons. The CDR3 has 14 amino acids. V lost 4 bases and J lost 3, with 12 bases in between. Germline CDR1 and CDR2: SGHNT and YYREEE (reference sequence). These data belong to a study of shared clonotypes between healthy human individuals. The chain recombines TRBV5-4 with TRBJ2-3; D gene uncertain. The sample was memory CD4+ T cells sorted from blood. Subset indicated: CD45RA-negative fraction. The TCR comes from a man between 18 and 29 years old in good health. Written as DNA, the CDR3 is TGTGCCAGCAGCCCGGATGTGGCGACAGATACGCAGTATTTT. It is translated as CASSPDVATDTQYF.